Listed below are T cell receptor beta chains from one sample, sequenced in a study of PD-1 blockade in classical Hodgkin lymphoma. TCRdb keeps only in-frame clones here, not all; method: immunoSEQ multiplex PCR. The table records more than 10,000 clones, about 70% of them present only once. This specimen consisted of peripheral blood mononuclear cells (PBMCs), obtained at baseline. The receptors come from a human donor with classical Hodgkin lymphoma. The CDR3 runs from the conserved cysteine through the conserved F or W. A D gene is named only where the DNA matches it firmly. Not every row has a clone size; where given, it reads once, few, many or a size class.

13 TRBJ1-2 once TRBV15 NA TGTGCCACCAGTCAGAGGACCAACTATGGCTACACCTTC CATSQRTNYGYTF
16 TRBJ2-1 NA TRBV9 TRBD2 TGTGCCAGCAGCCCTGGACTAGCGGGAAATGGGTATGAGCAGTTCTTC CASSPGLAGNGYEQFF
15 TRBJ1-2 large TRBV6-5 TRBD1 TGTGCCAGCAGTGCCCAGACAGGGACACACTATGGCTACACCTTC CASSAQTGTHYGYTF
12 TRBJ1-4 NA TRBV10-3 NA TGTGCCATCAGTGAAGCCGGGGAAAAACTGTTTTTT CAISEAGEKLFF
15 TRBJ1-4 NA TRBV6-6 NA TGTGCCAGCAGCCTCTACGGGGGTTCTAATGAAAAACTGTTTTTT CASSLYGGSNEKLFF
15 TRBJ2-3 NA TRBV30 NA TGTGCCTGGAGTGTCGACGGGAGCTTCTCAGATACGCAGTATTTT CAWSVDGSFSDTQYF
16 TRBJ2-1 NA TRBV27 NA TGTGCCAGCAGTTTATCTAGCCAGGGATCCTACAATGAGCAGTTCTTC CASSLSSQGSYNEQFF
14 TRBJ1-4 once TRBV30 TRBD1 TGTGCCTGGAGGAGGGACAGGGGTGGGGAAAAACTGTTTTTT CAWRRDRGGEKLFF
16 TRBJ2-3 NA TRBV7-2 TRBD2 TGTGCCAGCAGCTTAGAACTAGCGGGAGCGGTAGATACGCAGTATTTT CASSLELAGAVDTQYF
16 TRBJ2-1 once TRBV12-2 NA TGTGCAAGTCGCTTCCCGGGACAGGGCCTTGTGAATGAGCAGTTCTTC CASRFPGQGLVNEQFF
15 TRBJ2-7 NA TRBV6-5 NA TGTGCCAGCAGTTTTCTGGACAGCCCCGCCTACGAGCAGTACTTC CASSFLDSPAYEQYF
14 TRBJ2-7 NA TRBV5-6 TRBD2 TGTGCCAGCAGCTTGGTGGGGGGGACCTACGAGCAGTACTTC CASSLVGGTYEQYF
16 TRBJ1-1 few TRBV19 NA TGTGCCAGTTCAAACGGAGGCGGGGGACCGAACACTGAAGCTTTCTTT CASSNGGGGPNTEAFF
14 TRBJ2-7 NA TRBV9 NA TGTGCCAGCAGCACCCGGGACGGTTCCTACGAGCAGTACTTC CASSTRDGSYEQYF
14 TRBJ2-2 NA TRBV27 NA TGTGCCAGCCACAGGGACGGGGGCACCGGGGAGCTGTTTTTT CASHRDGGTGELFF
16 TRBJ2-6 NA TRBV5-1 NA TGCGCCAGCAGCTTGGCAGGCAGCTCTGGGGCCAACGTCCTGACTTTC CASSLAGSSGANVLTF
16 TRBJ2-1 NA TRBV28 TRBD1 TGTGCCAGCAGCCCCAGCGGGACAGGGGCTTACAATGAGCAGTTCTTC CASSPSGTGAYNEQFF
12 TRBJ2-1 NA TRBV14 NA TGTGCCAGCAGCCAAGGTTGGAATGGGCAGTTCTTC CASSQGWNGQFF
13 TRBJ2-1 NA TRBV2 NA TGTGCCAGCAGTGAAGAGGGGTACAATGAGCAGTTCTTC CASSEEGYNEQFF
14 TRBJ2-7 NA TRBV5-4 NA TGTGCCAGCAGCCTAGGGGGCGGGATCTACGAGCAGTACTTC CASSLGGGIYEQYF
14 TRBJ1-3 NA TRBV18 NA TGTGCCAGCTCACCACCGATATCCCGAAACACCATATATTTT CASSPPISRNTIYF
12 TRBJ1-5 NA TRBV28 NA TGTGCCAGCACCGGACTCCGGGGGCCCCAGCATTTT CASTGLRGPQHF
14 TRBJ1-1 NA TRBV18 NA TGTGCCAGCTCGCCGGGACTCCAGAACACTGAAGCTTTCTTT CASSPGLQNTEAFF
15 TRBJ2-3 NA TRBV5-8 NA TGTGCCAGCAGCTTGGATTGGCTAGCGACAGATACGCAGTATTTT CASSLDWLATDTQYF
15 TRBJ2-2 few TRBV5-4 NA TGTGCCAGCAGCTTGGGGACCTCGGTCACCGGGGAGCTGTTTTTT CASSLGTSVTGELFF
13 TRBJ2-1 few TRBV15 NA TGTGCCACCCCTTCAGGCTACGACAATGAGCAGTTCTTC CATPSGYDNEQFF
16 TRBJ2-7 NA TRBV7-6 NA TGTGCCAGCAGCTCCATCCCCGGGAAGAGCTCCTACGAGCAGTACTTC CASSSIPGKSSYEQYF
14 TRBJ2-3 NA TRBV5-1 NA TGCGCCAGCAGCTTGGCGAGGGGCACAGATACACAGTATTTT CASSLARGTDTQYF
16 TRBJ2-7 NA TRBV21-1 NA TGTGCCAGCAGCAAAGGGTCCGGCGGGATACCCTACGAGCAGTACTTC CASSKGSGGIPYEQYF
13 TRBJ2-5 NA TRBV2 NA TGTGCCAGCAGTGGAGGGGGGTGGAAGACCCAGTACTTC CASSGGGWKTQYF
14 TRBJ2-4 once TRBV5-1 NA TGCGCCAGCAGCTTGGGTTATAGCAAAAACATTCAGTACTTC CASSLGYSKNIQYF
14 TRBJ2-2 NA TRBV5-1 NA TGCGCCAGCAGCCCCCCCCAGAACACCGGGGAGCTGTTTTTT CASSPPQNTGELFF
12 TRBJ2-3 NA TRBV14 NA TGTGCCAGCAGCCAAAGTTTGGATACGCAGTATTTT CASSQSLDTQYF
13 TRBJ2-2 NA TRBV30 NA TGTGCCTGGGACGGGTTGAACACCGGGGAGCTGTTTTTT CAWDGLNTGELFF
18 TRBJ1-6 NA TRBV15 TRBD1 TGTGCCACCAGCATCTCACCGTCGGGACAGGGCTATAATTCACCCCTCCACTTT CATSISPSGQGYNSPLHF
13 TRBJ2-1 NA TRBV6-1 NA TGTGCCAGCAGTGAATCTGGGGTGAGTGAGCAGTTCTTC CASSESGVSEQFF
15 TRBJ2-1 NA TRBV19 TRBD2 TGTGCCAGCAAAAGAAAAGCGGGAGGGCCAGATGAGCAGTTCTTC CASKRKAGGPDEQFF
14 TRBJ2-3 NA TRBV28 NA TGTGCCAGCAGTATGACAGCTAGCACAGATACGCAGTATTTT CASSMTASTDTQYF
16 TRBJ2-5 NA TRBV7-6 NA TGTGCCAGCAGCTTAGCTGTGCGGATAACCCAAGAGACCCAGTACTTC CASSLAVRITQETQYF
14 TRBJ2-1 NA TRBV6-6 TRBD2 TGTGCCAGCATAACTAGCGGGAGTCACAATGAGCAGTTCTTC CASITSGSHNEQFF
14 TRBJ2-1 NA TRBV11-2 NA TGTGCCAGCAGCTTCGGACCAGACTACAATGAGCAGTTCTTC CASSFGPDYNEQFF
14 TRBJ2-7 NA TRBV28 NA TGTGCCAGTAGTTCCGTGGTGGAAACCTACGAGCAGTACTTC CASSSVVETYEQYF
16 TRBJ2-3 NA TRBV18 TRBD1 TGTGCCAGCTCACCCCGGGGACAGGCGCGCACAGATACGCAGTATTTT CASSPRGQARTDTQYF
13 TRBJ2-5 NA TRBV21-1 NA TGTGCCAGCAGCCCGGACAGAGGGGAGACCCAGTACTTC CASSPDRGETQYF
14 TRBJ2-5 NA TRBV7-2 NA TGTGCCAGCAGTCCACACCCCGCCACAGAGACCCAGTACTTC CASSPHPATETQYF
15 TRBJ2-3 NA TRBV5-1 TRBD1 TGCGCCAGCAGCTCTCGGACAGGGGGGACAGATACGCAGTATTTT CASSSRTGGTDTQYF
18 TRBJ2-3 NA TRBV18 TRBD2 TGTGCCAGCTCACCAACCTTTCGACTAGCGGGAGGTTCAGATACGCAGTATTTT CASSPTFRLAGGSDTQYF
18 TRBJ2-1 NA TRBV19 NA TGTGCCAGTAGTTGGGCGTACGAGCGGCCTACGTCCTACAATGAGCAGTTCTTC CASSWAYERPTSYNEQFF
13 TRBJ2-7 once TRBV27 TRBD2 TGTGCCAGCAGTTTAGCGGGAGGGTACGAGCAGTACTTC CASSLAGGYEQYF
18 TRBJ1-6 NA TRBV6-1 TRBD1 TGTGCCAGCAGTGTCCGGGGACAGGGGTCGAAGGCCGTTTCACCCCTCCACTTT CASSVRGQGSKAVSPLHF
13 TRBJ2-5 NA TRBV2 NA TGTGCCAGCAGACTAGCTGACCAAGAGACCCAGTACTTC CASRLADQETQYF
13 TRBJ1-1 NA TRBV7-8 NA TGTGCCAGCAGCGCCCGACAGAACACTGAAGCTTTCTTT CASSARQNTEAFF
15 TRBJ2-2 NA TRBV6-1 NA TGTGCCAGCAGTGAAACAGCAGGGAGCACCGGGGAGCTGTTTTTT CASSETAGSTGELFF